This T cell receptor beta chain was found in a study of radiotherapy plus CTLA-4 blockade in lung cancer. Study details: In approximately 17% of patients, objective responses were seen; approximately 31% had disease control. General study results and limits: The best prediction of response reportedly came from early blood T cell clone dynamics, with interferon-beta. In blood, after radiotherapy plus ipilimumab, tumor-derived TCR clones expanded.

Clones were sequenced by immunoSEQ multiplex PCR, and TCRdb holds only the in-frame ones, with some missing. The table has 40,000 to 50,000 clones, around 75% seen once; the top ten hold approximately 9%. As for this clone: Antigen specificity is unknown.

The germline CDR1 and CDR2 sequences are SQVTM and ANQGSEA. V lost 6 bases to trimming and J lost 0 bases, with 14 bases between them. There are 14 residues in the CDR3. This clonotype was obtained from a human donor with non-small cell lung cancer who had stable disease on radiotherapy plus ipilimumab. The V gene is TRBV29-1, the J gene TRBJ1-1; possibly TRBD1 for D (5 bases). The input for sequencing was peripheral blood, taken from a patient treated with radiotherapy plus ipilimumab. The CDR3 DNA reads as TGCAGCGTGATGGGGCAGACAATGAACACTGAAGCTTTCTTT. Protein sequence: CSVMGQTMNTEAFF.